A selection of T cell receptor beta chains follows, all from one sample in a study of cytomegalovirus exposure and HLA in healthy donors. Generated by immunoSEQ multiplex PCR, the TCRdb table keeps only in-frame clones and is missing some. The sample consists of 150,000 to 160,000 clones, just over 85% of them appearing once. Sample: PBMCs. Receptor source: a human donor in good health. CDR3s include the opening cysteine and the closing phenylalanine or tryptophan. D genes are given only for firm matches. Clone size, where shown, is once, few, many, or a class for clones that have expanded.

D gene	V gene	clone size	J gene	CDR3 protein	CDR3 DNA
.	TRBV10-1	.	TRBJ1-3	CAISWGSGNTIYF	TGCGCCATTTCTTGGGGCTCGGGAAACACCATATATTTT
TRBD1	TRBV5-4	.	TRBJ2-3	CASSRGTGAGSGGATQYF	TGTGCCAGCAGCCGCGGGACAGGGGCGGGTTCCGGTGGCGCTACGCAGTATTTT
TRBD1	TRBV19	.	TRBJ2-3	CASSTMTGGKADTQYF	TGTGCCAGTAGTACCATGACAGGGGGCAAGGCAGATACGCAGTATTTT
TRBD1	TRBV18	few	TRBJ1-5	CASSPPGQAYSNQPQHF	TGTGCCAGCTCACCACCGGGACAGGCCTATAGCAATCAGCCCCAGCATTTT
.	TRBV5-4	.	TRBJ1-1	CASSLAQSTEAFF	TGTGCCAGCAGCTTGGCACAGTCCACTGAAGCTTTCTTT
TRBD2	TRBV7-2	.	TRBJ2-1	CASSLTSGGALFGRDEQFF	TGTGCCAGCAGCTTAACTAGCGGGGGGGCTCTATTTGGACGGGATGAGCAGTTCTTC
.	TRBV10-3	.	TRBJ2-7	CAISESAGNEQYF	TGTGCCATCAGTGAGTCGGCGGGGAACGAGCAGTACTTC
.	TRBV6-5	.	TRBJ1-5	CASSPPGIGNQPQHF	TGTGCCAGCAGTCCTCCCGGGATTGGGAATCAGCCCCAGCATTTT
.	TRBV28	.	TRBJ2-3	CASSNPRQVTDTQYF	TGTGCCAGCAGTAACCCAAGACAGGTCACAGATACGCAGTATTTT
.	TRBV2	few	TRBJ1-5	CASSAYLVGPQHF	TGTGCCAGCAGTGCCTACTTGGTGGGCCCCCAGCATTTT
TRBD2	TRBV2	.	TRBJ2-2	CASRRSGLAGGTTGELFF	TGTGCCAGCAGACGAAGCGGACTAGCGGGAGGTACCACCGGGGAGCTGTTTTTT
TRBD2	TRBV7-3	.	TRBJ2-7	CASSLGLAGAYEQYF	TGTGCCAGCAGCCTCGGACTAGCGGGAGCCTACGAGCAGTACTTC
TRBD1	TRBV6-5	once	TRBJ2-7	CASRRQGKRGEQYF	TGTGCCAGCAGACGACAGGGGAAGAGGGGGGAGCAGTACTTC
TRBD1	TRBV2	few	TRBJ1-2	CASTMGQGYYGYTF	TGTGCCAGCACTATGGGACAGGGGTACTATGGCTACACCTTC
.	TRBV5-4	.	TRBJ2-1	CASTRGLGDSYNEQFF	TGTGCCAGCACCCGAGGACTCGGCGACTCCTACAATGAGCAGTTCTTC
TRBD2	TRBV30	.	TRBJ2-5	CAWSVRTSGGGNWYQETQYF	TGTGCCTGGAGTGTTCGGACTAGCGGGGGCGGAAATTGGTACCAAGAGACCCAGTACTTC
TRBD2	TRBV9	.	TRBJ2-1	CASSERGISGGVFNSYNEQFF	TGTGCCAGCAGCGAAAGAGGCATTAGCGGGGGGGTTTTCAACTCCTACAATGAGCAGTTCTTC
.	TRBV18	.	TRBJ2-1	CASSPEASQGKQFF	TGTGCCAGCTCACCAGAGGCTAGTCAGGGGAAGCAGTTCTTC
.	TRBV5-1	.	TRBJ1-4	CASSLYMAQGEKLFF	TGCGCCAGCAGCTTGTATATGGCACAGGGAGAAAAACTGTTTTTT
TRBD2	TRBV5-1	.	TRBJ2-1	CASSLRRLAGGDEQFF	TGCGCCAGCAGCTTGCGAAGACTAGCGGGAGGGGATGAGCAGTTCTTC